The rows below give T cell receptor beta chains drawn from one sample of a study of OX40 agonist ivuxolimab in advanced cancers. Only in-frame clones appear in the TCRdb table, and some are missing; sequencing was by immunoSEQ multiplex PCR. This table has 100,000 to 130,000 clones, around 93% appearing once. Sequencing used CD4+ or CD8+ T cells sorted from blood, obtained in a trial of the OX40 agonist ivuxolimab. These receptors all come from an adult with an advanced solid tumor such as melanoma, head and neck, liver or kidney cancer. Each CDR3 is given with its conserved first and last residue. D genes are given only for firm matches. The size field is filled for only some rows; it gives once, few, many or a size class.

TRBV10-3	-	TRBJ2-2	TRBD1	TGTGCCATCACCGGGACAGACACGAACACCGGGGAGCTGTTTTTT	CAITGTDTNTGELFF
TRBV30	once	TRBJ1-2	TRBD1	TGTGCCTCCCCGGGACAGGGCGGTGGCTACACCTTC	CASPGQGGGYTF
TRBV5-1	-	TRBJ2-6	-	TGCGCCAGCAGCCCAGCGTCTGGGGCCAACGTCCTGACTTTC	CASSPASGANVLTF
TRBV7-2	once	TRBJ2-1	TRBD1	TGTGCCAGCAGCTTGGACAGGGTTCACAATGAGCAGTTCTTC	CASSLDRVHNEQFF
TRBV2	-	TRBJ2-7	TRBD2	TGTGCCAGCATAGCTAGCGGGGGGCCGGACGAGCAGTACTTC	CASIASGGPDEQYF
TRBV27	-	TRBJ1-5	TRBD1	TGTGCCAGCAGTTACCAGGGGGCGAATCAGCCCCAGCATTTT	CASSYQGANQPQHF
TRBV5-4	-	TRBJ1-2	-	TGTGCCAGCAGCTCTGACAACTATGGCTACACCTTC	CASSSDNYGYTF
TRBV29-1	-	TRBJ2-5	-	TGCAGCGTTGGTGACTACCAAGAGACCCAGTACTTC	CSVGDYQETQYF
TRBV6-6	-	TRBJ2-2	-	TGTGCCAGCAGTTACTACGGGGGGCCCGGTACCGGGGAGCTGTTTTTT	CASSYYGGPGTGELFF
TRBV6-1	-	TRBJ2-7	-	TGTGCCAGCTCTCCAGCAGGGTCCTTTAGCTACGAGCAGTACTTC	CASSPAGSFSYEQYF
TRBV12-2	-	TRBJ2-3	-	TGTGCAAGTCGCTTAGCGCGGGGGCCGACTGGCACAGATACGCAGTATTTT	CASRLARGPTGTDTQYF
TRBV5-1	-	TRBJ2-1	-	TGCGCCAGCACTCTCCAGGCAGCGAGTGGCGGTGAGCAGTTCTTC	CASTLQAASGGEQFF
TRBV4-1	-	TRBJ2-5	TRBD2	TGCGCCAGCAGCCTGGGACTAGCGGGAGAGACCCAGTACTTC	CASSLGLAGETQYF
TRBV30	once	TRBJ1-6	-	TGTGCCTGGTCTCCGGACCCAGATAATTCACCCCTCCACTTT	CAWSPDPDNSPLHF
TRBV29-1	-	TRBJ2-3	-	TGCAGCGTTAGACAAGTCGGGACGCCCCTCGATTTGGATACGCAGTATTTT	CSVRQVGTPLDLDTQYF
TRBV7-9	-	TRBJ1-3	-	TGTGCCAGCACCCAGTGGGAAGGAAACACCATATATTTT	CASTQWEGNTIYF
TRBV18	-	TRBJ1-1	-	TGTGCCAGCTCACCGCCCGGGGGGATGGGGGATGCCACTGAAGCTTTCTTT	CASSPPGGMGDATEAFF
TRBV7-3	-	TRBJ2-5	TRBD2	TGTGCCAGCAGCCCTAGGGGCGGGAGCGACGAGACCCAGTACTTC	CASSPRGGSDETQYF
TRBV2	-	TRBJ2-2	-	TGTGCCAGCAGTGAAGCCGGGGGGAACACCGGGGAGCTGTTTTTT	CASSEAGGNTGELFF
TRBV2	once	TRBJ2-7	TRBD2	TGTGCCAGCAGTCGCCTAGCGGGAGGAAACGAGCAGTACTTC	CASSRLAGGNEQYF
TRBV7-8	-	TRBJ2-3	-	TGTGCCAGCAGACACGGGACAGATACGCAGTATTTT	CASRHGTDTQYF
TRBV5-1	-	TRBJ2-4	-	TGCGCCAGCAGCTTGGGGGGAGCCTTAGCCAAAAACATTCAGTACTTC	CASSLGGALAKNIQYF
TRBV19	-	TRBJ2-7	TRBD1	TGTGCCAGTAGTTATGCCCTTGGGACAGGGGTGCACGAGCAGTACTTC	CASSYALGTGVHEQYF
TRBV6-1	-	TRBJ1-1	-	TGTGCCAGCAGTGACCTGGGGTTAGGGAGCACTGAAGCTTTCTTT	CASSDLGLGSTEAFF
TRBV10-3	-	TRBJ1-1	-	TGTGCCATCAAACTAGCAGGGGCATACACTGAAGCTTTCTTT	CAIKLAGAYTEAFF
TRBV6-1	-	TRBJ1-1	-	TGTGCCAGCAGTTTACAGATACGGGCTGAAGCTTTCTTT	CASSLQIRAEAFF
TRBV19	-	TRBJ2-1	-	TGTGCCAGTAGTATACTGGGCAATGAGCAGTTCTTC	CASSILGNEQFF
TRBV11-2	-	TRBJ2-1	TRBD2	TGTGCCAGCAGCTTAGCGGGAGGGCCACTCAATGAGCAGTTCTTC	CASSLAGGPLNEQFF
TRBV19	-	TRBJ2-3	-	TGTGCCAGTAGCGACCCCGTGGGAGACAGCACAGATACGCAGTATTTT	CASSDPVGDSTDTQYF
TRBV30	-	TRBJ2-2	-	TGTGCCTGGAGTGTAGGGCTGAACACCGGGGAGCTGTTTTTT	CAWSVGLNTGELFF
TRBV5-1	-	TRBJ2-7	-	TGCGCCAGCAGCTTCCAGGGGCCCTCTACCTACGAGCAGTACTTC	CASSFQGPSTYEQYF
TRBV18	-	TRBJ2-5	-	TGTGCCAGCTCACGGGACTGGGGTTTGGAGACCCAGTACTTC	CASSRDWGLETQYF
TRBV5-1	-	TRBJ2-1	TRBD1	TGCGCCAGCAGCTTTTCGTGGGACAGGGGTGTGTATGAGCAGTTCTTC	CASSFSWDRGVYEQFF
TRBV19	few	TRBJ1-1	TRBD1	TGTGCCAGCTCTACAGGGGTCATTGGTGAAGCTTTCTTT	CASSTGVIGEAFF
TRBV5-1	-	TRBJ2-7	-	TGCGCCAGCAGCTGGCAGGGTGGCGTTGACTCAAGCTCCTACGAGCAGTACTTC	CASSWQGGVDSSSYEQYF
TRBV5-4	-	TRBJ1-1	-	TGTGCCAGCAGCTCAATGGTAGGGTTTGAAGCTTTCTTT	CASSSMVGFEAFF
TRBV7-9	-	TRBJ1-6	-	TGTGCCAGCAGCCCAGGGTGGGAAGGGGAAGGACCCAATTCACCCCTCCACTTT	CASSPGWEGEGPNSPLHF
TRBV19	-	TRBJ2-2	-	TGTGCCAGTAGTCCGCGGCGGGGTGGTGAAACCGGGGAGCTGTTTTTT	CASSPRRGGETGELFF
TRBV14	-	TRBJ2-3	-	TGTGCCAGCAGCCAAGAAGGGACACCTCTCCTGCCCATTTTT	CASSQEGTPLLPIF
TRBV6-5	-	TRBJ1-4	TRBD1	TGTGCCAGCAGCCGGACAGGGGATAATGAAAAACTGTTTTTT	CASSRTGDNEKLFF
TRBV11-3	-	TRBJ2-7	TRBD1	TGTGCCAGCAGCCGCGCGGGGACAGGGGCCTACGAGCAGTACTTC	CASSRAGTGAYEQYF
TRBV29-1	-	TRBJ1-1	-	TGCAGCGTAGGGGAAAACGGGGACACTGAAGCTTTCTTT	CSVGENGDTEAFF
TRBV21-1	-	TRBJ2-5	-	TGTGCCAGCAGCAAAGCGCTAACCGGGGGCGAAGAGACCCAGTACTTC	CASSKALTGGEETQYF
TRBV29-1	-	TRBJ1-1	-	TGCAGCGTTGGTTACGGTGGACGGGGTGGAACTGAAGCTTTCTTT	CSVGYGGRGGTEAFF
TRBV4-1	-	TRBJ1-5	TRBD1	TGCGCCAGCAGCCAGGGACAGGTATATCAGCCCCAGCATTTT	CASSQGQVYQPQHF
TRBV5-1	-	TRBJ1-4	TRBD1	TGCGCCAGCAGCACACAGGGGTTCAATGAAAAACTGTTTTTT	CASSTQGFNEKLFF
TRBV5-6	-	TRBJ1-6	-	TGTGCCAGCAGCTTTGATGGTGCGAGGAGCTCCTATAATTCACCCCTCCACTTT	CASSFDGARSSYNSPLHF
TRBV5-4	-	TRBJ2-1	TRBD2	TGTGCCAGCAGCTTGGGCGGGGGCTCCTACAATGAGCAGTTCTTC	CASSLGGGSYNEQFF
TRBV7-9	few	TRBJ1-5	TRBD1	TGTGCCAGCAGCTTAGGCGGGACAGGGAATAATCAGCCCCAGCATTTT	CASSLGGTGNNQPQHF
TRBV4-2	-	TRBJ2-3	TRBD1	TGTGCCAGCAGCCAATCCCCCTCTGACAGGGGGAGCACAGATACGCAGTATTTT	CASSQSPSDRGSTDTQYF
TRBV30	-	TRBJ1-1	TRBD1	TGTGCCTGGGGACAGGGACCGAACACTGAAGCTTTCTTT	CAWGQGPNTEAFF
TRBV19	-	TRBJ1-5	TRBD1	TGTGCCAGTGAATCTGGACAGGGGGCGGTTAGGGCCCAGCATTTT	CASESGQGAVRAQHF